This T cell receptor beta chain was profiled in a study of shared clonotypes between healthy human individuals. General study findings and limits: Between a few donors, naive CD4 clonotypes were shared at a level of approximately 5%.

The protocol was immunoSEQ multiplex PCR, while the TCRdb copy is restricted to in-frame clones and leaves out a portion. The sample has millions of clones, about 95% seen once. Regarding this clone: Its antigen remains unidentified. The sample contains more than one DNA sequence encoding this CDR3.

Sequenced input: naive CD4+ T cells sorted from blood. Indicated subset: CD45RA+ positively selected. The TCR sequence derives from a man younger than 35 in good health.

In DNA form, the CDR3 reads TGTGCCAGCAGCTTAGCGGGATGGGACTACAATGAGCAGTTCTTC. As protein: CASSLAGWDYNEQFF. This chain connects TRBV7-2 to TRBJ2-1; the D is unclear. Trimming removed 0 bases at V and 3 bases at J, with 9 bases between. This CDR3 spans 15 amino acids. Germline CDR1 SGHTA, CDR2 FQGNSA.